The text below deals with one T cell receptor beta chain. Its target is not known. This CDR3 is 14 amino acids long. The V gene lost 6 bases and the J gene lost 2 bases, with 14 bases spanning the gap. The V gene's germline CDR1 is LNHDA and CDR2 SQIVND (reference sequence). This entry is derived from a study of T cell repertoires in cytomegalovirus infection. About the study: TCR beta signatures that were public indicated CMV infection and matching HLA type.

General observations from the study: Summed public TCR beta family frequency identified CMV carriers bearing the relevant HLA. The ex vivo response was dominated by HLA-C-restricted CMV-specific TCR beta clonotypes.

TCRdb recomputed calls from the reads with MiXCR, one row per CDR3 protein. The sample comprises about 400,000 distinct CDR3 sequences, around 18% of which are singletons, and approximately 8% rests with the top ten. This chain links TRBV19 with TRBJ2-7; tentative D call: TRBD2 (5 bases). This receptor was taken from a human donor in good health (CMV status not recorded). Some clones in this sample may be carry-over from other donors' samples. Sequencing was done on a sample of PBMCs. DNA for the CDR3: TGTGCCAGTAGGTCACCCGGGGTCGCCTACGAGCAGTACTTC. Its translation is CASRSPGVAYEQYF.